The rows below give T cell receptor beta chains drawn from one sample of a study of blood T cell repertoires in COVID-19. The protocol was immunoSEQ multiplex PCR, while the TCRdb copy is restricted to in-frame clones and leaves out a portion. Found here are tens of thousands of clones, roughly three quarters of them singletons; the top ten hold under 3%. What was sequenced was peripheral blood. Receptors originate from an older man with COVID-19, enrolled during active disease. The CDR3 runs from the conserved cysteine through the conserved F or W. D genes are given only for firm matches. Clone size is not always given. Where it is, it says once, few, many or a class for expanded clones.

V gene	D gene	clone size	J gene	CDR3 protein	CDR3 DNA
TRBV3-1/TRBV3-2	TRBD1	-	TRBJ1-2	CASSPRGQGYGYTF	TGTGCCAGCAGCCCCAGGGGGCAGGGCTATGGCTACACCTTC
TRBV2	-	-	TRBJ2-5	CASSEGTAEETQYF	TGTGCCAGCAGTGAAGGCACGGCGGAGGAGACCCAGTACTTC
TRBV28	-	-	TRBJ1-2	CASSLFGGKNYGYTF	TGTGCCAGCAGTTTATTCGGGGGTAAGAACTATGGCTACACCTTC
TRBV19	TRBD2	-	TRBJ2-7	CASSMASGASYEQYF	TGTGCCAGTAGTATGGCTAGCGGTGCATCCTACGAGCAGTACTTC
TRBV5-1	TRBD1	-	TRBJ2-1	CASSLGERSGGRNEQFF	TGCGCCAGCAGCTTGGGCGAAAGGTCAGGGGGTAGGAATGAGCAGTTCTTC
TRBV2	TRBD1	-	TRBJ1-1	CASSGRQGTEAFF	TGTGCCAGCAGTGGCAGACAGGGAACTGAAGCTTTCTTT
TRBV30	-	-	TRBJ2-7	CAWTRPMERSYEQYF	TGTGCCTGGACCCGCCCAATGGAGAGGAGCTACGAGCAGTACTTC
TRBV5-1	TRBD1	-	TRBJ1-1	CASSLAGTGSTEAFF	TGCGCCAGCAGCCTAGCCGGGACAGGGTCCACTGAAGCTTTCTTT
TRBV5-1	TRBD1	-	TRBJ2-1	CASSNDRGSYNEQFF	TGCGCCAGCAGCAATGACAGGGGCTCCTACAATGAGCAGTTCTTC
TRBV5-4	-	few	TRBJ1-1	CASSLGGADTEAFF	TGTGCCAGCAGCTTGGGCGGAGCCGACACTGAAGCTTTCTTT
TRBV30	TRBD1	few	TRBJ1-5	CAWSVDRGHDQPQHF	TGTGCCTGGAGTGTTGACAGGGGGCATGATCAGCCCCAGCATTTT
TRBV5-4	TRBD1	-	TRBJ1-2	CASSTAGDRGPYGYTF	TGTGCCAGCAGCACTGCCGGGGACAGGGGCCCGTATGGCTACACCTTC
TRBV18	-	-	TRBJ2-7	CASSPGQGLSYEQYF	TGTGCCAGCTCACCAGGGCAGGGACTCTCCTACGAGCAGTACTTC
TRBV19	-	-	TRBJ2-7	CASSRQTSSYEQYF	TGTGCCAGTTCTCGACAGACGAGCTCCTACGAGCAGTACTTC
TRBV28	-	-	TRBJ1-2	CASSLGTFANYGYTF	TGTGCCAGCAGTTTGGGGACTTTTGCTAACTATGGCTACACCTTC
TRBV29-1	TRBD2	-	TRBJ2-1	CSLGLAGGTGEQFF	TGCAGCTTAGGACTAGCGGGAGGAACGGGTGAGCAGTTCTTC
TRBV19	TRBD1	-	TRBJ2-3	CASSMGQGARTQYF	TGTGCCAGTAGTATGGGACAGGGGGCGCGGACGCAGTATTTT
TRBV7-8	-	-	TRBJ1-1	CASGFRAENTEAFF	TGTGCCTCAGGGTTTCGGGCAGAGAACACTGAAGCTTTCTTT
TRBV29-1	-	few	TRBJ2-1	CSVEGRVGRGPYNEQFF	TGCAGCGTTGAAGGAAGGGTAGGCAGGGGCCCCTACAATGAGCAGTTCTTC
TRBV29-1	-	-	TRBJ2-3	CSGRRTYTDTQYF	TGCAGCGGGAGGCGGACGTACACAGATACGCAGTATTTT
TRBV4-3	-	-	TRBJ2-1	CASSHVGPGTNEQFF	TGCGCCAGCAGCCATGTGGGTCCGGGAACAAATGAGCAGTTCTTC
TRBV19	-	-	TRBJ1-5	CASMGGVIQPQHF	TGTGCCAGTATGGGGGGGGTCATCCAGCCCCAGCATTTT
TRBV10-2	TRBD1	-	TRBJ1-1	CATRQGTNTEAFF	TGCGCCACCAGACAGGGAACGAACACTGAAGCTTTCTTT
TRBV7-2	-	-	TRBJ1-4	CASSLDGAEKLFF	TGTGCCAGCAGCTTAGACGGTGCTGAAAAACTGTTTTTT
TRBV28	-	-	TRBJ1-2	CASTTSGTLYGYTF	TGTGCCAGCACCACGTCAGGAACCCTCTATGGCTACACCTTC
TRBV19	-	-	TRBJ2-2	CASSLQAPNTGELFF	TGTGCCAGTAGTCTCCAGGCCCCTAACACCGGGGAGCTGTTTTTT
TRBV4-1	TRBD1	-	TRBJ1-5	CASSQDRTGGVQPQHF	TGCGCCAGCAGCCAGGATCGGACAGGGGGCGTTCAGCCCCAGCATTTT
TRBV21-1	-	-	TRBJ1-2	CANKRDRISLVYGYTF	TGTGCCAACAAGCGGGACAGGATATCCCTCGTCTATGGCTACACCTTC